This is a list of T cell receptor beta chains from one sample in a study of vaccination and CD4 T cells after COVID-19. MiXCR was run by TCRdb on the PCR reads, yielding one entry per CDR3 protein. Among fewer than 20,000 distinct CDR3 sequences listed, 58% were seen once. Their antigens are not known. What was sequenced was CD4+ T cells from blood, cultured in vitro. The receptors stem from a human donor who had recovered from COVID-19. Both conserved end residues are part of each CDR3. A D gene is named only where the DNA matches it firmly.

D: .; J: TRBJ1-3; V: TRBV19; DNA: TGTGCCACCCTGGACTCTGGAAACACCATATATTTT; CDR3: CATLDSGNTIYF
D: .; J: TRBJ1-5; V: TRBV14; DNA: TGTGCCAGCAGCCGCTTAAGCACGGCCGGTGGCAATCAGCCCCAGCATTTT; CDR3: CASSRLSTAGGNQPQHF
D: TRBD2; J: TRBJ2-2; V: TRBV6-2/TRBV6-3; DNA: TGTGCCAGCATAAGGACTAGCCCCGACACCGGGGAGCTGTTTTTT; CDR3: CASIRTSPDTGELFF
D: TRBD2; J: TRBJ2-5; V: TRBV3-1; DNA: TGTGCCAGCAGCCAAGAATGGGGGGGACTGTACCAAGAGACCCAGTACTTC; CDR3: CASSQEWGGLYQETQYF
D: TRBD1; J: TRBJ1-5; V: TRBV6-2/TRBV6-3; DNA: TGTGCCAGCAGCCACATTACCCCGGGACAGGGTGTTCCTAGCTATCAGCCCCAGCATTTT; CDR3: CASSHITPGQGVPSYQPQHF
D: TRBD1; J: TRBJ1-6; V: TRBV11-3; DNA: TGTGCCAGCAGCCTACAGGGGTATAATTCACCCCTCCACTTT; CDR3: CASSLQGYNSPLHF
D: .; J: TRBJ1-2; V: TRBV12-3/TRBV12-4; DNA: TGTGCCAGCAGTTTAAAGAGGGCGGGCTACACCTTC; CDR3: CASSLKRAGYTF
D: .; J: TRBJ2-2; V: TRBV5-4; DNA: TGTGCCAGCAGCTCCGGGACCCTCAACACCGGGGAGCTGTTTTTT; CDR3: CASSSGTLNTGELFF
D: .; J: TRBJ1-2; V: TRBV11-2; DNA: TGTGCCAGCAGCTTGGTAAGGGGTGCCGGTGGCCACACCTTC; CDR3: CASSLVRGAGGHTF
D: .; J: TRBJ1-1; V: TRBV20-1; DNA: TGCAGTGCTAAAGGAGGCAGTCTGAACACTGAAGCTTTCTTT; CDR3: CSAKGGSLNTEAFF